The entry below gives a single TCR beta chain sequence along with its context. Repertoires were generated with immunoSEQ multiplex PCR, while TCRdb's copy carries only in-frame clones and drops some. The data contain approximately 170,000 clones, 79% of them singletons. The data are from a study of blood T cell repertoires in COVID-19. The CDR3 is made up of 15 amino acids. V lost 4 bases to trimming and J lost 0 bases, with 12 bases between them. Germline V gene data show CDR1 as MGHRA and CDR2 as YSYEKL. This sequence joins TRBV4-1 and TRBJ1-2, with D perhaps TRBD1 (5 bases). The material sequenced was PBMCs or T cells enriched from blood (not recorded which). This TCR came from a woman in her 70s in a cohort exposed to, infected with or recovered from COVID-19 (not recorded which). CDR3 residues: CASSPWGGSNYGYTF. CDR3 coding DNA: TGCGCCAGCAGCCCCTGGGGGGGTTCTAACTATGGCTACACCTTC.